One sample yielded the 29 T cell receptor beta chains listed below, sequenced in a study of blood T cell repertoires in COVID-19. Some clones are missing from TCRdb's copy, which holds only in-frame ones; the method was immunoSEQ multiplex PCR. The table lists roughly 100,000 clones, around 79% of them singletons. The specimen sequenced was peripheral blood. These receptors were taken from a woman aged 80 or over with acute or convalescent COVID-19.

V and J are TRBV7-9 and TRBJ2-7; TRBD1 matches at 7 bases. V was pared by 6 bases and J by 3 bases, with 5 bases of the junction left unmatched. The length of the CDR3 is 13 residues. Germline CDR1 SEHNR, CDR2 FQNEAQ (reference sequence). The chain's CDR3 is CASRRDSSYEQYF. The CDR3 bases are TGTGCCAGCAGACGGGACAGTAGCTACGAGCAGTACTTC.

The gene calls are TRBV2 and TRBJ1-1, with D perhaps matching TRBD1 (5 bases). The CDR3 consists of 15 residues. Trimming cost V 8 bases and J 1 base, with 17 bases left between them. Germline assignment: CDR1 SNHLY and CDR2 FYNNEI. CDR3: CASDIQRQTNTEAFF. CDR3 nucleotide sequence: TGTGCCAGCGATATTCAACGACAGACGAACACTGAAGCTTTCTTT.

This chain links TRBV2 with TRBJ1-4, with TRBD1 matching over 7 bases. With 7 bases clipped from V and 8 bases from J, the junction kept 10 bases outside the gene matches. The CDR3 runs 14 residues. Germline lookup yields CDR1 SNHLY and CDR2 FYNNEI. CDR3 DNA sequence: TGTGCCAGCAAGGTCGGGACAGCATCCGAAAAACTGTTTTTT. Encoded protein: CASKVGTASEKLFF.

V usage is TRBV7-9 and J usage is TRBJ1-5; 10 bases agree with TRBD1. With V trimmed by 5 bases and J by 5 bases, 6 bases remained unmatched. The germline CDR1 and CDR2 sequences are SEHNR and FQNEAQ (reference sequence). The CDR3 loop spans 15 amino acids. In DNA, the CDR3 is TGTGCCAGCAGCCCATATGGACAGGGGGATCAGCCCCAGCATTTT. Its protein product is CASSPYGQGDQPQHF. Variable domain in full (rest from reference TRBV7-9 and TRBJ1-5): DTGVSQNPRHKITKRGQNVTFRCDPISEHNRLYWYRQTLGQGPEFLTYFQNEAQLEKSRLLSDRFSAERPKGSFSTLEIQRTEQGDSAMYLCASSPYGQGDQPQHFGDGTRLSIL.

CDR3 sequence: CASSFGGDSNQPQHF. The DNA for the CDR3 is TGCGCCAGCAGCTTTGGGGGGGATAGCAATCAGCCCCAGCATTTT. The chain is built from TRBV5-1 and TRBJ1-5, with D possibly matching TRBD1 (5 bases). The CDR3 runs to 15 residues. Trimming removed 2 bases from V and 0 bases from J, with 9 bases in between. CDR1 SGHRS and CDR2 YFSETQ come from the germline V gene.

The V and J genes are TRBV7-9 and TRBJ1-6; TRBD1 is a possible D gene (5 bases). The germline V gene has CDR1 SEHNR and CDR2 FQNEAQ (reference sequence). The CDR3 is 15 amino acids. Trimming shortened V by 0 bases and J by 9 bases, and 12 bases separated the two germline ends. The CDR3 DNA reads as TGTGCCAGCAGCTTAGCAAGCGGGGGAGGTTCACCCCTCCACTTT. It specifies CASSLASGGGSPLHF.

CDR3 sequence (DNA): TGTGCCAGCAGTTCACAGGGGGGGACAGATACGCAGTATTTT. It is translated as CASSSQGGTDTQYF. The V call is TRBV6-5, the J call TRBJ2-3; perhaps TRBD1 as D (8 bases). The CDR3 covers 14 residues. Trimming cost V 4 bases and J 3 bases, with 11 bases left between them. The germline V gene encodes CDR1 MNHEY and CDR2 SVGAGI.

This chain links TRBV14 with TRBJ1-3; 11 bases are shared with TRBD1. The CDR3 is 15 residues long. CDR1 SGHDN and CDR2 FVKESK come from the germline V gene. The junction had 3 bases not matched to a gene; V was cut back by 4 bases and J by 4 bases. The CDR3 loop is CASSPRTGGGNTIYF. The CDR3 DNA reads as TGTGCCAGCAGCCCCCGGACAGGGGGCGGAAACACCATATATTTT. The full variable domain, with the rest looked up from reference TRBV14 and TRBJ1-3, is EAGVTQFPSHSVIEKGQTVTLRCDPISGHDNLYWYRRVMGKEIKFLLHFVKESKQDESGMPNNRFLAERTGGTYSTLKVQPAELEDSGVYFCASSPRTGGGNTIYFGEGSWLTVV.

The chain joins TRBV4-3 to TRBJ2-6; 9 bases agree with TRBD2. Germline lookup yields CDR1 LGHNA and CDR2 YSLEER. Losses at the gene ends were 4 bases for V and 0 bases for J; bases not matched to a gene: 7. This CDR3 region has 18 residues. The CDR3 DNA follows: TGCGCCAGCAGCCGCGCGGGGGGGCTGGTCTCTGGGGCCAACGTCCTGACTTTC. It is translated as CASSRAGGLVSGANVLTF.

In this sample, this clone turned up a few times. The CDR3 reads CSATGGHRGSSYNEQFF. In DNA form, the CDR3 reads TGCAGCGCCACGGGAGGGCACCGCGGCAGCTCCTACAATGAGCAGTTCTTC. The chain has TRBV29-1 and TRBJ2-1; 8 bases line up with TRBD2. Germline V gene lookup returns CDR1 SQVTM and CDR2 ANQGSEA. The CDR3 covers 17 residues. The ends lost 7 bases at V and 0 bases at J; junction bases unmatched: 14.

The V gene is TRBV18, the J gene TRBJ1-6; weak D call: TRBD1 (6 bases). Trimming left V 4 bases short and J 8 bases short, with 15 bases between. This CDR3 region has 15 residues. Germline V gene data show CDR1 as KGHSH and CDR2 as LQKENI. CDR3 coding DNA: TGTGCCAGCTCACTAAATACCAGGGGAGATTCACCCCTCCACTTT. It codes for CASSLNTRGDSPLHF.

V is TRBV6-6 and J is TRBJ2-5, with D possibly TRBD1 on 6 matching bases. There are 13 residues in the CDR3. With 7 bases removed from V and 1 base from J, the gap between germline ends came to 10 bases. Germline V gene lookup returns CDR1 MNHNY and CDR2 SVGAGI (reference sequence). CDR3 in amino acids: CASNRDTQETQYF. CDR3 coding DNA: TGTGCCAGCAACCGGGACACCCAAGAGACCCAGTACTTC.

The V and J genes are TRBV12-3 or TRBV12-4 and TRBJ2-7; TRBD2 matches at 8 bases. J was trimmed by 4 bases and V by 3 bases; bases with no gene match: 2. CDR3 length: 13 residues. In nucleotides, the CDR3 is TGTGCCAGCAGTTTTGCGGGGGGTTACGAGCAGTACTTC. Protein product: CASSFAGGYEQYF.

This clone was seen more than once but under ten times. This chain links TRBV5-1 with TRBJ2-7; perhaps TRBD2 as D (5 bases). CDR1 SGHRS and CDR2 YFSETQ come from the germline V gene. This CDR3 spans 15 amino acids. Trimming cost V 0 bases and J 3 bases, with 13 bases left between them. The CDR3 region is CASSLAGVPNYEQYF. As DNA, the CDR3 is TGCGCCAGCAGCTTGGCCGGGGTCCCAAACTACGAGCAGTACTTC.

This clone occurred once. J is TRBJ2-1 and V is TRBV24-1; 7 nucleotides line up with TRBD1. V dropped 6 bases and J dropped 5; count of bases not matched to a gene: 0. The CDR3 has 12 residues. The V gene's germline CDR1 is KGHDR and CDR2 SFDVKD. CDR3: CATSQGDNEQFF. The CDR3 bases are TGTGCCACCAGTCAGGGGGACAATGAGCAGTTCTTC.

This clone appeared once. CDR3 sequence reads: CASSWGGLDSTSGNTIYF. The CDR3 DNA reads as TGCGCCAGCAGCTGGGGCGGACTGGACAGTACCTCTGGAAACACCATATATTTT. The J gene is TRBJ1-3, the V gene TRBV5-1; tentative D call: TRBD1 (6 bases). The V end lost 3 bases, the J end lost 0 bases, and 19 bases lay between the germline ends. Germline V gene lookup returns CDR1 SGHRS and CDR2 YFSETQ. The CDR3 runs 18 residues.

The V and J genes are TRBV6-4 and TRBJ2-1, with 7 bases that match TRBD2. Germline values: CDR1 MRHNA, CDR2 SNTAGT. J gave up 1 base and V 5 bases, and 5 bases lay outside the gene matches. This CDR3 has 15 amino acids. CDR3 nucleotides: TGTGCCAGCAGTCAGCTAGCGGCTTCCTACAATGAGCAGTTCTTC. It encodes CASSQLAASYNEQFF.

The chain uses TRBV6-5 and TRBJ1-2; D remains unclear. The CDR3 sequence is 12 residues long. Per germline, CDR1 MNHEY and CDR2 SVGAGI. Trimming took 7 bases from V and 8 from J, leaving 14 bases between them. CDR3 sequence: CASTGLGGGYTF. DNA of the CDR3: TGTGCCAGCACAGGCCTCGGAGGGGGCTACACCTTC.

The rearrangement links TRBV5-1 to TRBJ1-4; D is uncertain. CDR1 is SGHRS, CDR2 YFSETQ, per germline. This CDR3 contains 16 residues. The V end lost 5 bases, the J end lost 7 bases, and 21 bases lay between the germline ends. CDR3 sequence (DNA): TGCGCCAGCAGTCACTTGAGCGAAGGGAGTCCTGAAAAACTGTTTTTT. Its translation: CASSHLSEGSPEKLFF.

J is TRBJ1-6 and V is TRBV6-5; D not resolved. This CDR3 comprises 15 residues. Germline values: CDR1 MNHEY, CDR2 SVGAGI. With 4 bases removed from V and 8 bases from J, the gap between germline ends came to 15 bases. The CDR3 sequence: CASSSGGRLDSPLHF. The CDR3 DNA follows: TGTGCCAGCAGTTCCGGTGGGAGACTCGATTCACCCCTCCACTTT.

This clone has just a few counts. This chain joins TRBV25-1 and TRBJ2-5, with D perhaps TRBD2 (7 bases). Trimming took off 1 base at V and 2 bases at J, with 11 bases between the two ends. Germline CDR1 MGHDK, CDR2 SYGVNS. The CDR3 runs to 15 residues. Here the CDR3 DNA reads TGTGCCAGCAGTGAATGGGGGGGGCGGCAAGAGACCCAGTACTTC. It is translated as CASSEWGGRQETQYF.

With regard to this clone: Other DNA variants within this sample encode the same CDR3. The V and J genes are TRBV6-5 and TRBJ1-2; tentatively, D is TRBD1 (5 bases). Germline values: CDR1 MNHEY, CDR2 SVGAGI. V was trimmed by 2 bases and J by 4 bases, leaving 11 bases between them. This CDR3 is built from 14 residues. CDR3 residues: CASSYGGGGYGYTF. In nucleotides, the CDR3 is TGTGCCAGCAGTTACGGGGGAGGCGGCTATGGCTACACCTTC.

The chain combines TRBV6-5 with TRBJ1-2; tentative D call: TRBD1 (5 bases). Germline V gene data show CDR1 as MNHEY and CDR2 as SVGAGI. This CDR3 spans 14 amino acids. The germline V and J ends were trimmed by 11 bases and 6 bases, with 22 bases remaining between them. DNA of the CDR3: TGTGCCGGGAGAGAACGGGGGACGGCGGATGGCTACACCTTC. Translated: CAGRERGTADGYTF.

This chain uses TRBV10-3 with TRBJ2-2, with TRBD2 matching over 8 bases. V was clipped by 4 bases and J by 1 base; unmatched bases: 2. Germline CDR1 ENHRY, CDR2 SYGVKD. The length of the CDR3 is 15 residues. The CDR3 DNA reads TGTGCCATCAGTGCGAGCGGGGGGAACACCGGGGAGCTGTTTTTT. Protein product: CAISASGGNTGELFF.

This clone was found a few times. This chain links TRBV24-1 with TRBJ2-2, with a tentative D call TRBD2 (6 bases). V dropped 5 bases and J dropped 6 bases, with 12 bases sitting between them. The germline CDR1 and CDR2 sequences are KGHDR and SFDVKD. The CDR3 is made up of 14 amino acids. CDR3 nucleotides: TGTGCCACCAGTGGGGGGGATAAGGCCGGGGAGCTGTTTTTT. Translating gives CATSGGDKAGELFF.

This clone came up a few times. The V and J genes are TRBV11-2 and TRBJ2-1; the match to TRBD2 covers 11 bases. In germline, CDR1 is SGHAT, CDR2 FQNNGV. This CDR3 spans 15 amino acids. V shed 5 bases and J 3 bases; nucleotides not matched to a gene: 3. The CDR3 DNA is TGTGCCAGCAGCATGGGGACTAGCGGCTACAATGAGCAGTTCTTC. Its translation is CASSMGTSGYNEQFF.

The chain is built from TRBV7-9 and TRBJ1-2, with TRBD1 matching over 9 bases. Germline CDR1 SEHNR, CDR2 FQNEAQ (reference sequence). Trimming cost V 3 bases and J 5 bases; bases outside gene matches: 13. The CDR3 is made up of 17 amino acids. The CDR3 reads CASSFLRGQGGGYGYTF. The CDR3 nucleotides are TGTGCCAGCAGCTTCCTTAGGGGACAGGGCGGGGGTTATGGCTACACCTTC. Drawing the rest from reference TRBV7-9 and TRBJ1-2, the complete variable domain is DTGVSQNPRHKITKRGQNVTFRCDPISEHNRLYWYRQTLGQGPEFLTYFQNEAQLEKSRLLSDRFSAERPKGSFSTLEIQRTEQGDSAMYLCASSFLRGQGGGYGYTFGSGTRLTVV.

This chain uses TRBV27 with TRBJ2-1; the match to TRBD1 covers 7 bases. CDR1 and CDR2 from the germline V gene are MNHEY and SMNVEV (reference sequence). After removal of 1 base from V and 4 bases from J, the junction contained 1 base not matched to a gene. The CDR3 sequence is 14 residues long. The CDR3 reads CASSLLGQYNEQFF. The CDR3 nucleotides are TGTGCCAGCAGTTTATTGGGACAGTACAATGAGCAGTTCTTC.

CDR3 residues: CASSLIGDTEAFF. The CDR3 DNA is TGCGCCAGCAGCTTGATAGGGGATACTGAAGCTTTCTTT. The chain joins TRBV5-1 to TRBJ1-1; weak D call: TRBD1 (5 bases). V lost 1 base, J lost 5 bases, and 9 bases lay in between. Germline V gene sequence: CDR1 SGHRS, CDR2 YFSETQ. The CDR3 sequence is 13 residues long.